The sequence of this T cell receptor beta chain was determined in a study of T cell repertoires in cytomegalovirus infection. TCRdb processed the reads anew with MiXCR; each CDR3 protein has one entry. The data show some 100,000 distinct CDR3 sequences, more than 20% seen once. The CDR3 covers 16 residues. With V trimmed by 5 bases and J by 1 base, 10 bases remained unmatched. Germline lookup yields CDR1 SGHVS and CDR2 FNYEAQ. The chain combines TRBV7-6 with TRBJ1-1, with 7 bases that match TRBD1. The sequenced sample consisted of CD8+ T cells from PBMCs. The TCR sequence derives from a human donor in good health (CMV status not recorded). Some clones in this sample may be carry-over from other donors' samples. For the CDR3, the DNA is TGTGCCAGCAGCCTGGACAGAGGGGGCCCGAACACTGAAGCTTTCTTT. This gives the protein CASSLDRGGPNTEAFF.